Detailed here is one TCR beta chain. The entry originates in a study of CD8 T cells in Susac syndrome. Sequencing of TCR beta was undertaken in CD8+ and CD4+ T cells derived from blood. Germline trimming cut 3 bases from V and 6 bases from J; bases unmatched to any gene: 8. This CDR3 is built from 15 residues. The germline V gene encodes CDR1 SGHRS and CDR2 YFSETQ. Reverse transcription of about 0.45 to 1 ug RNA was carried out with random hexamers. By means of immunoSEQ multiplex PCR, TCR beta CDR3 spanning 54 Vbeta and 13 Jbeta underwent amplification. TCRdb reanalysed the immunoSEQ multiplex PCR reads using MiXCR and keeps one entry per CDR3 protein. The data show 90,000 to 150,000 distinct CDR3 sequences, around 92% seen once.

This chain uses TRBV5-1 with TRBJ2-1; TRBD2 matches at 8 bases. Sequenced input: CD4+ T cells from PBMCs. The sequence was obtained from a human donor with multiple sclerosis. CDR3 sequence (DNA): TGCGCCAGCAGCTGGAGCGGGGGCTTACGCAATGAGCAGTTCTTC. Translating gives CASSWSGGLRNEQFF.